What follows are 25 T cell receptor beta chains derived from one specimen sequenced in a study of T-cell memory formation after mild COVID-19. MiXCR, run by TCRdb on the 5' RACE reads, gives a single entry per CDR3 protein. The sample lists fewer than 50,000 distinct CDR3 sequences; 12% were seen once. The sample consisted of PBMCs or a T cell subset sorted from them (not recorded which). These receptor sequences come from a man aged 18 to 35 who had mild COVID-19 (a few samples of this study predate the infection). Cell type and time point are not known.

This clonotype was counted once. This chain links TRBV7-9 with TRBJ2-1; D is perhaps TRBD1 (6 bases). Germline loops: CDR1 SEHNR, CDR2 FQNEAQ (reference sequence). This CDR3 is 16 amino acids long. Between the trimmed V and J ends, which lost 6 bases and 0 bases, there was a span of 15 bases. The CDR3 nucleotides read TGTGCCAGCAGTCACAGACCGGACAGCTCCTACAATGAGCAGTTCTTC. As protein: CASSHRPDSSYNEQFF.

This clonotype was seen ten or more times. V is TRBV10-3 and J is TRBJ2-5; TRBD1 aligns across 8 bases. Germline V lookup: CDR1 ENHRY, CDR2 SYGVKD. V was pared by 6 bases and J by 6 bases, with 12 bases of the junction left unmatched. This CDR3 spans 15 amino acids. This chain's CDR3 is CAISAGQGTLKTQYF. The CDR3, as DNA: TGTGCCATCAGCGCAGGACAGGGTACCTTGAAGACCCAGTACTTC.

This clonotype was observed many times. The DNA is omitted, as the CDR3 cannot be located on it reliably, and the CDR3 follows TCRdb's listing. CDR3 in amino acids: CASSFGVGSGHYF. J is TRBJ2-3 and V is TRBV12-3 or TRBV12-4; the table's D call of TRBD1 was not tested on the DNA. Ends included, the CDR3 has 13 residues.

The rearrangement links TRBV20-1 to TRBJ2-3; 9 bases fit TRBD1. Losses at the gene ends were 0 bases for V and 4 bases for J; bases not matched to a gene: 5. CDR3 length: 15 residues. The V gene's germline CDR1 is DFQATT and CDR2 SNEGSKA (reference sequence). DNA of the CDR3: TGCAGTGCTAGAGATGGGACAGGGTTGGCAGATACGCAGTATTTT. Translation gives CSARDGTGLADTQYF.

This clonotype was seen more than once but under ten times. This sequence joins TRBV6-2 or TRBV6-3 and TRBJ1-5; D unclear. CDR3 length equals 14 residues. Trimming took off 2 bases at V and 2 bases at J, with 7 bases between the two ends. From germline, CDR1 is MNHEY and CDR2 SVGEGT. CDR3 loop: CASSYRPRNQPQHF. CDR3 bases: TGTGCCAGCAGTTACAGACCTCGCAATCAGCCCCAGCATTTT.

This clonotype occurred a few times. The CDR3 sequence is CATSTRDRGMNYGYTF. CDR3 in DNA: TGTGCCACCAGCACTCGGGACAGGGGGATGAACTATGGCTACACCTTC. The rearrangement uses TRBV15 and TRBJ1-2; 11 bases fit TRBD1. This CDR3 comprises 16 residues. Germline loops: CDR1 LNHNV, CDR2 YYDKDF (reference sequence). Trimming took 4 bases from V and 2 from J; bases not matched to a gene: 6.

This chain uses TRBV27 with TRBJ1-5, with 7 bases lining up with TRBD1. The germline V gene has CDR1 MNHEY and CDR2 SMNVEV (reference sequence). This CDR3 has 16 amino acids. Trimming removed 5 bases from V and 4 bases from J; junction bases left unmatched: 11. The CDR3: CASSPPGQDPNQPQHF. The DNA of the CDR3 is TGTGCCAGCAGTCCACCTGGACAGGATCCGAATCAGCCCCAGCATTTT.

At least ten counts were recorded for this clonotype. This chain uses TRBV7-9 with TRBJ2-7; 9 bases are a match to TRBD1. The J segment lost 1 base and the V segment lost 6 bases, leaving 10 bases of the junction unmatched. The CDR3 has 16 amino acids. Germline CDR1 reads SEHNR; CDR2 reads FQNEAQ (reference sequence). Written as DNA, the CDR3 is TGTGCCAGCAGTCCATCAGACAGGGGGGATTCCTACGAGCAGTACTTC. Its translation: CASSPSDRGDSYEQYF. The full variable domain, its missing parts supplied by reference TRBV7-9 and TRBJ2-7, is DTGVSQNPRHKITKRGQNVTFRCDPISEHNRLYWYRQTLGQGPEFLTYFQNEAQLEKSRLLSDRFSAERPKGSFSTLEIQRTEQGDSAMYLCASSPSDRGDSYEQYFGPGTRLTVT.

This clonotype was detected ten times or more. The chain links TRBV12-3 or TRBV12-4 to TRBJ2-7; a possible D gene is TRBD2 (5 bases). V was pared by 6 bases and J by 5 bases, with 14 bases between. This CDR3 has 13 amino acids. CDR3 nucleotide sequence: TGTGCCAGCAGCCTGGCAGAGGGTCACGAGCAGTACGTC. Its translation: CASSLAEGHEQYV.

This clonotype is judged medium-sized. The chain joins TRBV7-3 to TRBJ2-3, with D unclear. Germline V gene sequence: CDR1 SGHTA, CDR2 FQGTGA. This CDR3 has 13 amino acids. V lost 5 bases to trimming and J lost 1 base, with 7 bases between them. The DNA for the CDR3 is TGTGCCAGCAGCCTCTATGGCACAGATACGCAGTATTTT. Its protein product is CASSLYGTDTQYF.

The CDR3 loop reads CASSHSGTGSVRQETQYF. DNA for the CDR3: TGTGCCAGCAGCCACTCCGGGACAGGATCGGTGCGTCAAGAGACCCAGTACTTC. The chain is built from TRBV4-2 and TRBJ2-5; TRBD1 agrees at 8 bases. J was trimmed by 2 bases and V by 3 bases; bases with no gene match: 14. The CDR3 extends over 18 amino acids. Per the germline V gene, CDR1 is LGHNA and CDR2 is YNFKEQ.

This clonotype is labeled as medium-sized (0.01 to 0.1%). V gene TRBV6-4 combines with J gene TRBJ2-3, with D possibly TRBD1 on 6 matching bases. CDR1 MRHNA and CDR2 SNTAGT come from the germline V gene. Trimming left V 6 bases short and J 1 base short, with 8 bases between. The CDR3 covers 13 residues. CDR3: CASSNRGTDTQYF. DNA for the CDR3: TGTGCCAGCAGCAACAGGGGCACAGATACGCAGTATTTT.

This chain joins TRBV5-6 and TRBJ2-7; tentative D call: TRBD1 (5 bases). V dropped 1 base and J dropped 7 bases, with 18 bases sitting between them. The CDR3 spans 15 residues. CDR1 SGHDT and CDR2 YYEEEE come from the germline V gene. The CDR3 DNA follows: TGTGCCAGCAGCTTGATCGCAGGGAACCCTACGGAGCAGTACGTC. Amino acid sequence: CASSLIAGNPTEQYV.

The genes are TRBV12-3 or TRBV12-4 and TRBJ2-2; the match to TRBD1 covers 8 bases. The CDR3 has 15 amino acids. The V gene end was trimmed by 5 bases and the J gene end by 5 bases; junction bases not matched to a gene: 7. CDR3 nucleotide sequence: TGTGCCAGCAGTGGGACAGGCATCATAACCGGGGAGCTGTTTTTT. Its protein is CASSGTGIITGELFF.

This clonotype was recorded a few times. V is TRBV28 and J is TRBJ2-2; the D is unclear. Germline V lookup: CDR1 MDHEN, CDR2 SYDVKM. The CDR3 is 13 amino acids. V was trimmed by 7 bases and J by 4 bases, leaving 10 bases between them. Here the CDR3 reads CASTQWGTGELFF. In nucleotides, the CDR3 is TGTGCCAGCACCCAGTGGGGCACCGGGGAGCTGTTTTTT.

In this sample, this clonotype turned up a few times. This chain links TRBV6-5 with TRBJ1-2; TRBD1 aligns across 9 bases. The CDR3 loop spans 14 amino acids. V shed 6 bases, J shed 5 bases, and the junction held 7 bases outside the gene matches. CDR1 MNHEY and CDR2 SVGAGI come from the germline V gene. CDR3 loop: CASSIQGARYGYTF. The CDR3 DNA reads as TGTGCCAGCAGCATACAGGGGGCGCGTTATGGCTACACCTTC.

This clonotype has a count of ten or more. The chain is built from TRBV12-3 or TRBV12-4 and TRBJ1-5, with D possibly being TRBD1 (5 bases). Trimming shortened V by 6 bases and J by 7 bases, and 16 bases separated the two germline ends. The CDR3 is 14 residues long. CDR3 protein: CASSLQGIEQPQHF. The CDR3 nucleotides are TGTGCCAGCAGCCTGCAGGGAATTGAACAGCCCCAGCATTTT.

Ten or more counts support this clonotype. The chain carries TRBV10-3 and TRBJ2-7, with a weak D call TRBD2 (6 bases). The CDR3 runs to 13 residues. The germline V and J ends were trimmed by 7 bases and 6 bases, with 16 bases remaining between them. The V gene's germline CDR1 is ENHRY and CDR2 SYGVKD. CDR3 amino acids: CAINRLGMFEQYV. CDR3 nucleotides: TGTGCCATCAACCGACTAGGAATGTTCGAGCAGTACGTC.

The chain employs TRBV18 and TRBJ2-5; D tentatively fits TRBD1 or TRBD2 (5 bases each). The CDR3 consists of 16 residues. Trimming left V 0 bases short and J 3 bases short, with 14 bases between. The V gene's germline CDR1 is KGHSH and CDR2 LQKENI. CDR3 residues: CASSPPGPRGEETQYF. DNA of the CDR3: TGTGCCAGCTCACCACCGGGGCCTCGGGGCGAAGAGACCCAGTACTTC.

This clonotype has a handful of counts. This chain links TRBV12-3 or TRBV12-4 with TRBJ1-2, with D possibly being TRBD1 (6 bases). The CDR3 runs to 16 residues. V was shortened by 4 bases and J by 0 bases, with 15 bases between the two germline ends. CDR3 in DNA: TGTGCCAGCAGTTACGACTTGGGGGCTACTAACTATGGCTACACCTTC. Translation gives CASSYDLGATNYGYTF.

The DNA of the CDR3 is TGTGCCAGCAGCGACAGGGTCGGGGGGGACTCCTATAATTCACCCCTCCACTTT. Its protein is CASSDRVGGDSYNSPLHF. The chain is built from TRBV27 and TRBJ1-6, with 7 bases matching TRBD1. Germline CDR1 is MNHEY and CDR2 is SMNVEV (reference sequence). Unmatched junction bases numbered 11, after V lost 6 bases and J lost 0 bases. The CDR3 totals 18 residues.

This clonotype was detected a few times. The chain recombines TRBV6-2 or TRBV6-3 with TRBJ2-7; D might be TRBD2 (7 bases). The germline gives CDR1 MNHEY, CDR2 SVGEGT. CDR3 length equals 15 residues. The ends were cut back, 8 bases at V and 6 bases at J, with 23 bases in the middle. This chain's CDR3 is CASHSPGRGAPEQYV. Written as DNA, the CDR3 is TGTGCCAGCCACTCCCCCGGACGGGGGGCGCCCGAGCAGTACGTC.

This clonotype came up a few times. The chain carries TRBV12-3 or TRBV12-4 and TRBJ1-5; D call uncertain. Trimming shortened V by 8 bases and J by 1 base, and 6 bases separated the two germline ends. The CDR3 length is 12 residues. CDR3 sequence: CASRKSNQPQHF. The CDR3 DNA sequence: TGTGCCAGCCGTAAGAGCAATCAGCCCCAGCATTTT.

In this sample, this clonotype turned up a few times. The chain employs TRBV4-3 and TRBJ1-5, with TRBD1 as a possible D gene (5 bases). Germline-derived CDR1 and CDR2 are LGHNA and YSLEER. The CDR3 contains 16 residues. Trimming took 0 bases from V and 7 from J, leaving 16 bases between them. CDR3 residues: CASSQESGQGGQPQHF. Written as DNA, the CDR3 is TGCGCCAGCAGCCAAGAGTCAGGGCAGGGAGGACAGCCCCAGCATTTT.

This clonotype has more than one count but fewer than ten. The chain has TRBV6-6 and TRBJ1-1; no definite D call. This CDR3 contains 12 residues. Per the germline V gene, CDR1 is MNHNY and CDR2 is SVGAGI (reference sequence). With 5 bases removed from V and 1 base from J, the gap between germline ends came to 5 bases. The CDR3 region is CASSEQNTEAFF. DNA for the CDR3: TGTGCCAGCAGTGAACAGAACACTGAAGCTTTCTTT.